These 28 T cell receptor beta chains originate from one sample sequenced in a study of blood T cell repertoires in COVID-19. Assay used: immunoSEQ multiplex PCR; TCRdb lists only in-frame clones, some missing. This sample has around 250,000 clones, with approximately 89% found just once. The sequenced sample was peripheral blood. These receptors originate from a woman in her seventies with COVID-19, enrolled during active disease.

J is TRBJ1-2 and V is TRBV4-3; weak D call: TRBD1 (6 bases). V was shortened by 3 bases and J by 4 bases, with 12 bases between the two germline ends. In germline, CDR1 is LGHNA, CDR2 YSLEER. The CDR3 loop spans 14 amino acids. This CDR3 reads CASSQAGAVYGYTF. CDR3 DNA: TGCGCCAGCAGCCAGGCAGGGGCGGTCTATGGCTACACCTTC.

This clone was recorded once. The same CDR3 arises from other DNA sequences in this sample as well. The chain employs TRBV11-2 and TRBJ2-7; 8 nucleotides line up with TRBD1. After removal of 4 bases from V and 3 bases from J, the junction contained 8 bases not matched to a gene. The CDR3 extends over 15 amino acids. Germline loops: CDR1 SGHAT, CDR2 FQNNGV. Here the CDR3 reads CASSSGTGPFYEQYF. The CDR3 DNA is TGTGCCAGCAGCTCGGGGACAGGACCGTTCTACGAGCAGTACTTC.

The sample holds one count of this clone. The V and J genes are TRBV11-2 and TRBJ1-3, with 8 bases fitting TRBD1. The CDR3 extends over 14 amino acids. Trimming took 5 bases from V and 5 from J; bases not matched to a gene: 5. The germline CDR1 and CDR2 sequences are SGHAT and FQNNGV. The CDR3 region is CASSPDRERNTIYF. The DNA of the CDR3 is TGTGCCAGCAGCCCGGACAGGGAGAGAAACACCATATATTTT.

This chain joins TRBV28 and TRBJ2-1, with TRBD1 matching over 9 bases. Germline assignment: CDR1 MDHEN and CDR2 SYDVKM. The trim removed 6 bases at V and 7 bases at J, leaving 7 bases unmatched. This CDR3 contains 14 residues. Written as DNA, the CDR3 is TGTGCCAGCAGGGATCGACAGGGGGGAAATGAGCAGTTCTTC. Translating it yields CASRDRQGGNEQFF. Full variable domain (missing parts from reference TRBV28 and TRBJ2-1): DVKVTQSSRYLVKRTGEKVFLECVQDMDHENMFWYRQDPGLGLRLIYFSYDVKMKEKGDIPEGYSVSREKKERFSLILESASTNQTSMYLCASRDRQGGNEQFFGPGTRLTVL.

In this sample, this clone turned up once. The rearrangement joins TRBV2 to TRBJ2-1; D remains unclear. The CDR3 spans 11 residues. The germline V and J ends were trimmed by 6 bases and 5 bases, with 5 bases remaining between them. Germline-derived CDR1 and CDR2 are SNHLY and FYNNEI. The CDR3 coding sequence is TGTGCCAGCAGGGCCAACAATGAGCAGTTCTTC. The encoded protein is CASRANNEQFF.

The chain combines TRBV24-1 with TRBJ2-3, with D possibly TRBD2 on 6 matching bases. Trimming cost V 9 bases and J 1 base, with 13 bases left between them. This CDR3 has 14 amino acids. Germline V gene lookup returns CDR1 KGHDR and CDR2 SFDVKD. The CDR3, as DNA: TGTGCCACCTCGAGGCCGGGAGGCACAGATACGCAGTATTTT. It encodes CATSRPGGTDTQYF.

The CDR3 DNA reads TGCAGCGTTGGAGTGAATAATTCACCCCTCCACTTT. As protein: CSVGVNNSPLHF. The chain couples TRBV29-1 to TRBJ1-6; D call uncertain. Trimming left V 4 bases short and J 5 bases short, with 6 bases between. CDR1 is SQVTM and CDR2 is ANQGSEA in the germline V gene. This CDR3 contains 12 residues.

J is TRBJ2-1 and V is TRBV20-1; maybe TRBD2 (6 bases). The length of the CDR3 is 15 residues. The V end lost 3 bases, the J end lost 3 bases, and 15 bases lay between the germline ends. The germline gives CDR1 DFQATT, CDR2 SNEGSKA (reference sequence). The CDR3, as DNA: TGCAGTGCTAGTAGAGGGGAGGAAGTCTACAATGAGCAGTTCTTC. The encoded protein is CSASRGEEVYNEQFF.

The chain employs TRBV4-2 and TRBJ2-5; D perhaps matches TRBD1 (5 bases). The germline V gene encodes CDR1 LGHNA and CDR2 YNFKEQ. Trimming took off 0 bases at V and 6 bases at J, with 17 bases between the two ends. There are 16 residues in the CDR3. The CDR3 region is CASSQELAGSEKTQYF. The CDR3 region has the DNA TGTGCCAGCAGCCAAGAATTAGCAGGGTCGGAGAAGACCCAGTACTTC.

This chain uses TRBV7-9 with TRBJ2-1, with 9 bases lining up with TRBD1. This CDR3 has 14 residues. Per the germline V gene, CDR1 is SEHNR and CDR2 is FQNEAQ (reference sequence). The trim removed 3 bases at V and 9 bases at J, leaving 6 bases unmatched. Here the CDR3 reads CASSFRDRVVEQFF. CDR3 nucleotides: TGTGCCAGCAGCTTTCGGGACAGGGTGGTTGAGCAGTTCTTC.

The chain carries TRBV10-3 and TRBJ2-5, with D hard to call. In germline, CDR1 is ENHRY, CDR2 SYGVKD. Trimming left V 3 bases short and J 5 bases short, with 7 bases between. CDR3 length: 12 residues. In nucleotides, the CDR3 is TGTGCCATCAGTGAATCCCTCGAGACCCAGTACTTC. It specifies CAISESLETQYF.

The chain links TRBV9 to TRBJ2-7; a possible D gene is TRBD2 (5 bases). Germline V gene data show CDR1 as SGDLS and CDR2 as YYNGEE. The germline V and J ends were trimmed by 4 bases and 4 bases, with 12 bases remaining between them. The CDR3 is 13 residues long. The CDR3 sequence: CASSPTTGYEQYF. DNA for the CDR3: TGTGCCAGCAGCCCGACTACGGGGTACGAGCAGTACTTC.

The chain uses TRBV24-1 and TRBJ2-1, with D possibly matching TRBD2 (5 bases). The germline CDR1 and CDR2 sequences are KGHDR and SFDVKD. V lost 5 bases to trimming and J lost 7 bases, with 8 bases between them. The CDR3 spans 12 residues. The CDR3 loop reads CATSVGVNEQFF. The CDR3 DNA follows: TGTGCCACCAGTGTCGGGGTAAATGAGCAGTTCTTC.

The gene calls are TRBV7-2 and TRBJ1-2; 9 positions match TRBD1. With 4 bases clipped from V and 8 bases from J, the junction kept 5 bases outside the gene matches. In germline, CDR1 is SGHTA, CDR2 FQGNSA. The CDR3 runs 13 residues. Here the CDR3 DNA reads TGTGCCAGCAGCTCCGGACAGGGGTTAGGCTACACCTTC. It is translated as CASSSGQGLGYTF.

The chain links TRBV16 to TRBJ1-4; D is unclear. The CDR3 contains 12 residues. Trimming stripped 0 bases from V and 8 bases from J, with 4 bases between. Per germline, CDR1 KGHSY and CDR2 FQNENV. This CDR3 is CASSQSGEKLFF. For the CDR3, the DNA is TGTGCCAGCAGCCAATCGGGCGAAAAACTGTTTTTT. The whole variable domain, filled in from reference TRBV16 and TRBJ1-4, reads GEEVAQTPKHLVRGEGQKAKLYCAPIKGHSYVFWYQQVLKNEFKFLISFQNENVFDETGMPKERFSAKCLPNSPCSLEIQATKLEDSAVYFCASSQSGEKLFFGSGTQLSVL.

V and J are TRBV30 and TRBJ1-1; D uncertain. CDR1 and CDR2 from the germline V gene are GTSNPN and SVGIG (reference sequence). V was trimmed by 0 bases and J by 6 bases, leaving 11 bases between them. CDR3 size: 13 residues. CDR3 sequence reads: CAWSVQISAEAFF. The CDR3 nucleotides read TGTGCCTGGAGTGTACAAATATCTGCTGAAGCTTTCTTT. Combining the CDR3 with reference TRBV30 and TRBJ1-1 gives the whole variable domain SQTIHQWPATLVQPVGSPLSLECTVEGTSNPNLYWYRQAAGRGLQLLFYSVGIGQISSEVPQNLSASRPQDRQFILSSKKLLLSDSGFYLCAWSVQISAEAFFGQGTRLTVV.

This clone was recorded only once. The V call is TRBV4-3, the J call TRBJ1-4; D is uncertain. The CDR3 contains 16 residues. CDR1 is LGHNA and CDR2 is YSLEER in the germline V gene. The V end was cut by 0 bases, the J end by 5 bases, with 13 bases between. Written as DNA, the CDR3 is TGCGCCAGCAGCCAAGATTATGTACAACTAAATGAAAAACTGTTTTTT. Translation gives CASSQDYVQLNEKLFF.

This chain uses TRBV11-3 with TRBJ2-7, with 11 bases identical to TRBD1. The CDR3 extends over 14 amino acids. Trimming took 5 bases from V and 6 from J; bases not matched to a gene: 6. CDR1 and CDR2 from the germline V gene are SGHNT and YENEEA. This chain's CDR3 is CASSPRTGGSEQYF. CDR3 nucleotides: TGTGCCAGCAGCCCGAGGACAGGGGGCAGCGAGCAGTACTTC.

This clone was observed once. The V call is TRBV18, the J call TRBJ2-1; TRBD2 matches 7 bases. The germline V gene encodes CDR1 KGHSH and CDR2 LQKENI. This CDR3 is 18 amino acids long. Trimming cost V 2 bases and J 4 bases; bases outside gene matches: 14. This chain's CDR3 is CASSPKTSSGPWYNEQFF. Here the CDR3 DNA reads TGTGCCAGCTCACCAAAAACCTCTAGCGGACCTTGGTACAATGAGCAGTTCTTC.

The V call is TRBV5-1, the J call TRBJ2-1; a possible D gene is TRBD2 (6 bases). The V end lost 2 bases, the J end lost 3 bases, and 12 bases lay between the germline ends. CDR1 is SGHRS, CDR2 YFSETQ, per germline. The CDR3 is 15 residues long. The CDR3 loop is CASSFSASDYNEQFF. The CDR3 DNA reads as TGCGCCAGCAGCTTTTCGGCTAGCGACTACAATGAGCAGTTCTTC.

In its sample, this clone was seen once. This sequence joins TRBV11-3 and TRBJ1-2; a weak D match, TRBD1 (5 bases). V dropped 3 bases and J dropped 0 bases, with 5 bases sitting between them. Per germline, CDR1 SGHNT and CDR2 YENEEA. CDR3 length: 13 amino acids. CDR3 in amino acids: CASSFRANYGYTF. The CDR3 DNA sequence: TGTGCCAGCAGCTTCAGGGCTAACTATGGCTACACCTTC.

V and J are TRBV28 and TRBJ1-2; D gene uncertain. The V end lost 5 bases, the J end lost 3 bases, and 7 bases lay between the germline ends. The germline V gene has CDR1 MDHEN and CDR2 SYDVKM. This CDR3 has 12 amino acids. The chain's CDR3 is CASSSSYYGYTF. CDR3 nucleotides: TGTGCCAGCAGTAGCTCGTACTATGGCTACACCTTC.

For the CDR3, the DNA is TGTGCCAGCAGCTTCGGGACACATCCGGGAGCTTTCTTT. Its translation: CASSFGTHPGAFF. The chain combines TRBV7-2 with TRBJ1-1, with D tentatively TRBD1 (6 bases). Germline V gives CDR1 SGHTA, CDR2 FQGNSA. The CDR3 is 13 amino acids. V lost 3 bases and J 10 bases, leaving 15 bases between the germline ends.

The V and J genes are TRBV25-1 and TRBJ1-2; unclear D gene. The germline gives CDR1 MGHDK, CDR2 SYGVNS. Trimming left V 5 bases short and J 3 bases short, with 7 bases between. This CDR3 is 12 amino acids long. The CDR3 DNA reads as TGTGCCAGCAGTAGGGAGGACTATGGCTACACCTTC. Translation: CASSREDYGYTF.

The chain uses TRBV14 and TRBJ2-7; 7 bases align to TRBD1. Germline trimming cut 4 bases from V and 3 bases from J; bases unmatched to any gene: 9. The CDR3 sequence is 15 residues long. Germline V gene sequence: CDR1 SGHDN, CDR2 FVKESK. CDR3 DNA sequence: TGTGCCAGCAGCCCCCGGGACAGAACGTTCTACGAGCAGTACTTC. As protein: CASSPRDRTFYEQYF.

The chain is built from TRBV6-6 and TRBJ1-6, with a possible D match to TRBD1 (6 bases). The CDR3 is 15 amino acids. The germline V gene has CDR1 MNHNY and CDR2 SVGAGI (reference sequence). The V end lost 6 bases, the J end lost 7 bases, and 16 bases lay between the germline ends. The CDR3 coding sequence is TGTGCCAGCAGACCCGTCACAGGGTACAATTCACCCCTCCACTTT. Translation: CASRPVTGYNSPLHF.

V usage is TRBV4-1 and J usage is TRBJ2-1, with 8 bases fitting TRBD2. Per germline, CDR1 MGHRA and CDR2 YSYEKL. This CDR3 is 20 amino acids long. V shed 1 base, J shed 0 bases, and the junction held 14 bases outside the gene matches. CDR3 amino acids: CASSQGGGGLSGSSYNEQFF. The CDR3 DNA follows: TGCGCCAGCAGCCAAGGAGGGGGGGGCCTAAGCGGGAGCTCCTACAATGAGCAGTTCTTC.

The chain uses TRBV18 and TRBJ1-1, with no clear D. Trimming left V 3 bases short and J 1 base short, with 9 bases between. Germline values: CDR1 KGHSH, CDR2 LQKENI. The CDR3 has 14 residues. For the CDR3, the DNA is TGTGCCAGCTCACCTAATCTAGGGAACACTGAAGCTTTCTTT. Protein product: CASSPNLGNTEAFF.